The rows below give T cell receptor beta chains drawn from one sample of a study of cytomegalovirus exposure and HLA in healthy donors. The assay was immunoSEQ multiplex PCR, and TCRdb's table has in-frame clones only and misses some. Here the sample spans 200,000 or so clones, roughly 80% being singletons. Sequenced input: PBMCs. These receptors all stem from a woman aged 45-65 years in good health and CMV-seropositive. CDR3s include the opening cysteine and the closing phenylalanine or tryptophan. The order of the fields is V gene, D gene, J gene, clone size, CDR3 protein, CDR3 DNA. The D gene is left open where the match is weak. Part of the rows lack a size; the others show once, few, many or a class for expanded clones.

v_call: TRBV7-2
d_call: TRBD1
j_call: TRBJ2-3
clone_size: few
cdr3_aa: CASSFGTAPSTDTQYF
cdr3_nt: TGTGCCAGCAGCTTTGGGACAGCTCCTAGCACAGATACGCAGTATTTT

v_call: TRBV7-9
d_call: .
j_call: TRBJ1-2
clone_size: .
cdr3_aa: CASSLGAGRGYTF
cdr3_nt: TGTGCCAGCAGCCTTGGGGCGGGGCGTGGCTACACCTTC

v_call: TRBV5-1
d_call: .
j_call: TRBJ2-7
clone_size: .
cdr3_aa: CASKLTAGAYEQYF
cdr3_nt: TGCGCCAGCAAGTTGACGGCAGGGGCCTACGAGCAGTACTTC

v_call: TRBV10-3
d_call: TRBD1
j_call: TRBJ2-2
clone_size: .
cdr3_aa: CAASNTGGTGELFF
cdr3_nt: TGTGCCGCATCCAACACAGGGGGCACCGGGGAGCTGTTTTTT

v_call: TRBV27
d_call: .
j_call: TRBJ2-5
clone_size: .
cdr3_aa: CASSLSLETQYF
cdr3_nt: TGTGCCAGCAGTTTAAGCTTGGAGACCCAGTACTTC

v_call: TRBV20-1
d_call: .
j_call: TRBJ1-5
clone_size: .
cdr3_aa: CSVGAGQPQHF
cdr3_nt: TGCAGTGTGGGGGCAGGGCAGCCCCAGCATTTT

v_call: TRBV5-1
d_call: .
j_call: TRBJ1-5
clone_size: .
cdr3_aa: CASSYDRNQPQHF
cdr3_nt: TGCGCCAGCAGCTACGACAGAAATCAGCCCCAGCATTTT

v_call: TRBV12-5
d_call: TRBD1
j_call: TRBJ2-1
clone_size: .
cdr3_aa: CASGFWGQGQNEQFF
cdr3_nt: TGTGCTAGTGGTTTCTGGGGACAGGGGCAAAATGAGCAGTTCTTC

v_call: TRBV6-5
d_call: TRBD1
j_call: TRBJ1-2
clone_size: .
cdr3_aa: CASTKGQAYGYTF
cdr3_nt: TGTGCCAGCACCAAGGGACAGGCCTATGGCTACACCTTC

v_call: TRBV29-1
d_call: .
j_call: TRBJ1-4
clone_size: .
cdr3_aa: CSVGGGDEKLFF
cdr3_nt: TGCAGCGTGGGGGGAGGCGATGAAAAACTGTTTTTT

v_call: TRBV13
d_call: TRBD2
j_call: TRBJ2-7
clone_size: .
cdr3_aa: CASSRDSGRVYEQYF
cdr3_nt: TGTGCCAGCAGCAGAGATAGCGGGAGGGTCTACGAGCAGTACTTC

v_call: TRBV7-2
d_call: .
j_call: TRBJ2-1
clone_size: once
cdr3_aa: CASSLRGAYYNEQFF
cdr3_nt: TGTGCCAGCAGCTTAAGGGGCGCCTATTACAATGAGCAGTTCTTC

v_call: TRBV28
d_call: TRBD1
j_call: TRBJ1-2
clone_size: .
cdr3_aa: CASSPQDREFYGYTF
cdr3_nt: TGTGCCAGCAGTCCCCAGGACAGGGAGTTCTATGGCTACACCTTC

v_call: TRBV6-1
d_call: .
j_call: TRBJ2-4
clone_size: .
cdr3_aa: CVSSEGPGLAKNIQYF
cdr3_nt: TGTGTCAGCAGTGAAGGTCCAGGGTTAGCCAAAAACATTCAGTACTTC

v_call: TRBV5-6
d_call: .
j_call: TRBJ1-1
clone_size: .
cdr3_aa: CASSLEDRNTEAFF
cdr3_nt: TGTGCCAGCAGCTTGGAGGACAGGAACACTGAAGCTTTCTTT

v_call: TRBV7-9
d_call: TRBD1
j_call: TRBJ1-2
clone_size: .
cdr3_aa: CASSYGTGGVPYGYTF
cdr3_nt: TGTGCCAGCAGCTACGGGACAGGGGGCGTTCCCTATGGCTACACCTTC

v_call: TRBV6-6
d_call: TRBD1
j_call: TRBJ1-1
clone_size: few
cdr3_aa: CASRTGRNTEAFF
cdr3_nt: TGTGCCAGCAGGACAGGGAGGAACACTGAAGCTTTCTTT

v_call: TRBV28
d_call: TRBD1
j_call: TRBJ2-6
clone_size: .
cdr3_aa: CASGTGSNSGANGLTF
cdr3_nt: TGTGCCAGCGGGACAGGGTCAAACTCTGGGGCCAACGGCCTGACTTTC

v_call: TRBV25-1
d_call: TRBD1
j_call: TRBJ2-7
clone_size: .
cdr3_aa: CASSEWGRGSEEQYF
cdr3_nt: TGTGCCAGCAGTGAATGGGGCAGGGGGTCGGAAGAGCAGTACTTC

v_call: TRBV5-8
d_call: .
j_call: TRBJ2-1
clone_size: .
cdr3_aa: CASSLGDSSYNEQFF
cdr3_nt: TGTGCCAGCAGCTTAGGAGACAGCTCCTACAATGAGCAGTTCTTC

v_call: TRBV19
d_call: TRBD2
j_call: TRBJ2-3
clone_size: .
cdr3_aa: CARRGVGGDTQYF
cdr3_nt: TGTGCCAGGCGGGGGGTCGGGGGAGATACGCAGTATTTT

v_call: TRBV9
d_call: TRBD2
j_call: TRBJ2-5
clone_size: .
cdr3_aa: CASSVGAGVGQETQYF
cdr3_nt: TGTGCCAGCAGCGTAGGGGCGGGAGTAGGGCAAGAGACCCAGTACTTC

v_call: TRBV5-5
d_call: .
j_call: TRBJ1-4
clone_size: .
cdr3_aa: CASKRSTNEKLFF
cdr3_nt: TGTGCCAGCAAGCGGTCAACTAATGAAAAACTGTTTTTT

v_call: TRBV11-2
d_call: TRBD2
j_call: TRBJ2-1
clone_size: .
cdr3_aa: CASSLGLAGALTYNEQFF
cdr3_nt: TGTGCCAGCAGCTTAGGACTAGCGGGAGCCCTAACCTACAATGAGCAGTTCTTC

v_call: TRBV6-5
d_call: .
j_call: TRBJ1-1
clone_size: .
cdr3_aa: CASSSQGRDTEAFF
cdr3_nt: TGTGCCAGCAGTTCACAGGGAAGGGACACTGAAGCTTTCTTT

v_call: TRBV4-2
d_call: .
j_call: TRBJ1-1
clone_size: .
cdr3_aa: CASSQDVDSFEAFF
cdr3_nt: TGTGCCAGCAGCCAAGATGTTGATAGTTTTGAAGCTTTCTTT

v_call: TRBV7-2
d_call: .
j_call: TRBJ1-6
clone_size: .
cdr3_aa: CASSRQVGSPLHF
cdr3_nt: TGTGCCAGCAGCCGACAGGTCGGGTCACCCCTCCACTTT

v_call: TRBV5-6
d_call: .
j_call: TRBJ2-7
clone_size: .
cdr3_aa: CASSMTGSYEQYF
cdr3_nt: TGTGCCAGCAGCATGACAGGCTCCTACGAGCAGTACTTC